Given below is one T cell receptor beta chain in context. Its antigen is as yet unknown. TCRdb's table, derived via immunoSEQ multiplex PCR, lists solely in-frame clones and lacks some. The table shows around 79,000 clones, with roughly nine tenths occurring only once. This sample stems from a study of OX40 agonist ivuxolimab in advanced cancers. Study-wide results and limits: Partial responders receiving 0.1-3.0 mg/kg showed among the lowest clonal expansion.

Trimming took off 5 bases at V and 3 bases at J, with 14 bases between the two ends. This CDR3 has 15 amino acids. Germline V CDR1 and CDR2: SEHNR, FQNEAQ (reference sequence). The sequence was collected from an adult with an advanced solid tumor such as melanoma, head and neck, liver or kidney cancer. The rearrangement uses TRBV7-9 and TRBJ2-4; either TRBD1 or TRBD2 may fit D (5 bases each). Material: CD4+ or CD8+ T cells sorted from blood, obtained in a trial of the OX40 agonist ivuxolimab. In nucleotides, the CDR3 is TGTGCCAGCAGCAAGTCCTGGGGGAACAAAAACATTCAGTACTTC. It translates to CASSKSWGNKNIQYF.